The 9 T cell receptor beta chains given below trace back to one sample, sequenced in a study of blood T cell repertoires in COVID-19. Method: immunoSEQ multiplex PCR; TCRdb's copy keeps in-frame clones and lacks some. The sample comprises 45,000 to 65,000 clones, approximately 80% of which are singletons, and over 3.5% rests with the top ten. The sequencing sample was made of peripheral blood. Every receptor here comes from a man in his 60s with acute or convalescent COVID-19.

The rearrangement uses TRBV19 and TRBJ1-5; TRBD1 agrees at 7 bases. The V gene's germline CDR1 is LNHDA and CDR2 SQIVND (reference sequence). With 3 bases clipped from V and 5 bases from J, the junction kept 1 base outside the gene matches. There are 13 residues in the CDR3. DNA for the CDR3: TGTGCCAGTAGTATGCAGGGGGATCAGCCCCAGCATTTT. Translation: CASSMQGDQPQHF. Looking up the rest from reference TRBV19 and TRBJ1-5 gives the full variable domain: DGGITQSPKYLFRKEGQNVTLSCEQNLNHDAMYWYRQDPGQGLRLIYYSQIVNDFQKGDIAEGYSVSREKKESFPLTVTSAQKNPTAFYLCASSMQGDQPQHFGDGTRLSIL.

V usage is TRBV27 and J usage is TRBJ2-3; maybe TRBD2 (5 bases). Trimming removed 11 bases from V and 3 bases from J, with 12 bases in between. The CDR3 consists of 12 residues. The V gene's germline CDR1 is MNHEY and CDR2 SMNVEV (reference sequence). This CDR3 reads CAVGPGTDTQYF. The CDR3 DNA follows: TGTGCCGTTGGTCCGGGAACAGATACGCAGTATTTT.

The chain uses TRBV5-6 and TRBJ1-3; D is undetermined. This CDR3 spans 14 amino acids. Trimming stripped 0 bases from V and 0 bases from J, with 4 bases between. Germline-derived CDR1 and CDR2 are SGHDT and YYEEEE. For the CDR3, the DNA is TGTGCCAGCAGCTTGGCTTTCTCTGGAAACACCATATATTTT. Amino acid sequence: CASSLAFSGNTIYF.

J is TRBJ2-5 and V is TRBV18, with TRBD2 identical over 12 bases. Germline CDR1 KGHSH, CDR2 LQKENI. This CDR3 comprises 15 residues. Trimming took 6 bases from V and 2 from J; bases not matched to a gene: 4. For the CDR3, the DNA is TGTGCCAGCTCGCTAGGACTAGCGGGGCAAGAGACCCAGTACTTC. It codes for CASSLGLAGQETQYF. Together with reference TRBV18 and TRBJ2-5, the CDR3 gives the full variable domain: NAGVMQNPRHLVRRRGQEARLRCSPMKGHSHVYWYRQLPEEGLKFMVYLQKENIIDESGMPKERFSAEFPKEGPSILRIQQVVRGDSAAYFCASSLGLAGQETQYFGPGTRLLVL.

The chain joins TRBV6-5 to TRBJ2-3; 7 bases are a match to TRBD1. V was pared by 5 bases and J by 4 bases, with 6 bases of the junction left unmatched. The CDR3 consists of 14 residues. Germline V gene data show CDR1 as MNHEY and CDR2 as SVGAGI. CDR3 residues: CASSRQGWADTQYF. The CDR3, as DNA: TGTGCCAGCAGTCGACAGGGATGGGCAGATACGCAGTATTTT.

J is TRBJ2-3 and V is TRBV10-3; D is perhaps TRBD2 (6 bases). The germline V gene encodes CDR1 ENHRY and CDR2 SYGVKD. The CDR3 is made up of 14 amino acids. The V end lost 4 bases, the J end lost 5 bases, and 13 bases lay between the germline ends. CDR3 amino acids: CAISASSGVDTQYF. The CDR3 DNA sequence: TGTGCCATCAGTGCGAGTTCGGGGGTAGATACGCAGTATTTT.

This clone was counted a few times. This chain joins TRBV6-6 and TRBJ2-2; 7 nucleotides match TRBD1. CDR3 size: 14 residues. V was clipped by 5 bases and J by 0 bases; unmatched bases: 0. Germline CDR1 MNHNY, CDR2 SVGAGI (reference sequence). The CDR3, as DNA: TGTGCCAGCAGTACAGGGGCGAACACCGGGGAGCTGTTTTTT. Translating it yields CASSTGANTGELFF.

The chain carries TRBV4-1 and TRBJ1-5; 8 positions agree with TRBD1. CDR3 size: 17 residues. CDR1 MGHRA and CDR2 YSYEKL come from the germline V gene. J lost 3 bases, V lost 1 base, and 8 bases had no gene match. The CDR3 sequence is CASSQAAGTGYNQPQHF. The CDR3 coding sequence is TGCGCCAGCAGCCAAGCAGCCGGGACAGGATACAATCAGCCCCAGCATTTT.

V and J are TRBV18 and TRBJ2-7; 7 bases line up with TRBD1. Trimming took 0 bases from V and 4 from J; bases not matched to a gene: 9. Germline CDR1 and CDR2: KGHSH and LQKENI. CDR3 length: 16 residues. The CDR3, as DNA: TGTGCCAGCTCACCACCTAGCCCAACAGGGGTTTACGAGCAGTACTTC. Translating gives CASSPPSPTGVYEQYF.